Each of the 12 T cell receptor beta chains below was sequenced from the same sample in a study of T cell changes during pregnancy in multiple sclerosis. TCRdb's table, derived via immunoSEQ multiplex PCR, lists solely in-frame clones and lacks some. Here the sample spans under 60,000 clones, almost 95% being singletons. Sample: CD4+ T cells from peripheral blood mononuclear cells, taken in the second trimester of pregnancy. These receptor sequences come from a female donor in good health, enrolled as a control in a pregnancy study.

The chain employs TRBV6-5 and TRBJ1-2; weak D call: TRBD1 (6 bases). Germline CDR1 is MNHEY and CDR2 is SVGAGI. The CDR3 length is 13 residues. Between the trimmed V and J ends, which lost 5 bases and 5 bases, there was a span of 12 bases. For the CDR3, the DNA is TGTGCCAGCAGTACCGGGACAACTTATGGCTACACCTTC. This translates into CASSTGTTYGYTF.

The chain joins TRBV7-2 to TRBJ1-3; TRBD1 matches at 10 bases. The length of the CDR3 is 14 residues. Germline V lookup: CDR1 SGHTA, CDR2 FQGNSA. V shed 4 bases and J 4 bases; nucleotides not matched to a gene: 1. Written as DNA, the CDR3 is TGTGCCAGCAGCTCGACAGGGGGCGGAAACACCATATATTTT. Its protein is CASSSTGGGNTIYF.

The chain recombines TRBV6-1 with TRBJ1-3, with 7 bases aligning to TRBD1. CDR1 is MNHNS, CDR2 SASEGT, per germline. The CDR3 contains 16 residues. After removal of 0 bases from V and 4 bases from J, the junction contained 6 bases not matched to a gene. Here the CDR3 reads CASSEAGTASGNTIYF. The CDR3, as DNA: TGTGCCAGCAGTGAAGCCGGGACAGCATCAGGAAACACCATATATTTT.

This clone has a single count. The chain couples TRBV18 to TRBJ1-5; 7 bases align to TRBD1. This CDR3 has 15 residues. V was pared by 2 bases and J by 6 bases, with 7 bases of the junction left unmatched. The germline V gene has CDR1 KGHSH and CDR2 LQKENI. Written as DNA, the CDR3 is TGTGCCAGCTCACCAGGGACAGACCGGTCTCAGCCCCAGCATTTT. Translating it yields CASSPGTDRSQPQHF.

The V gene is TRBV6-4, the J gene TRBJ2-1; TRBD2 is a possible D gene (7 bases). The V end was cut by 2 bases, the J end by 6 bases, with 11 bases between. The CDR3 extends over 14 amino acids. Germline assignment: CDR1 MRHNA and CDR2 SNTAGT. CDR3 bases: TGTGCCAGCAGTGACGGGGGGGCCGCCAATGAGCAGTTCTTC. Translation: CASSDGGAANEQFF.

This clone has just one count. The chain recombines TRBV27 with TRBJ2-4; 7 bases fit TRBD2. The J segment lost 0 bases and the V segment lost 5 bases, leaving 10 bases of the junction unmatched. The CDR3 extends over 17 amino acids. Germline CDR1 and CDR2: MNHEY and SMNVEV (reference sequence). The CDR3 reads CASSPSIGGLAKNIQYF. The CDR3 region has the DNA TGTGCCAGCAGTCCCTCCATCGGGGGGTTAGCCAAAAACATTCAGTACTTC.

The V call is TRBV19, the J call TRBJ2-7; 9 bases fit TRBD1. Germline V gives CDR1 LNHDA, CDR2 SQIVND (reference sequence). Trimming at V came to 5 bases and at J to 6 bases, leaving 8 bases not matched to a gene. The CDR3 consists of 14 residues. The CDR3, as DNA: TGTGCCAGTAGTCTGGGACAGGGAGCGTTCGAGCAGTACTTC. This sequence encodes CASSLGQGAFEQYF. Complete variable domain (other parts from reference TRBV19 and TRBJ2-7): DGGITQSPKYLFRKEGQNVTLSCEQNLNHDAMYWYRQDPGQGLRLIYYSQIVNDFQKGDIAEGYSVSREKKESFPLTVTSAQKNPTAFYLCASSLGQGAFEQYFGPGTRLTVT.

The gene calls are TRBV19 and TRBJ1-1, with 7 bases matching TRBD1. CDR1 and CDR2 (germline): LNHDA, SQIVND (reference sequence). CDR3 length: 14 amino acids. V gave up 4 bases and J gave up 4 bases; unmatched junction bases: 6. For the CDR3, the DNA is TGTGCCAGTAGTAAGGGGGACAGAATCACTGAAGCTTTCTTT. It is translated as CASSKGDRITEAFF.

The chain recombines TRBV5-5 with TRBJ1-2, with unresolved D. There are 14 residues in the CDR3. From germline, CDR1 is SGHKS and CDR2 YYEKEE (reference sequence). V was shortened by 4 bases and J by 0 bases, with 10 bases between the two germline ends. The CDR3 DNA is TGTGCCAGCAGCCCTGACGGAGCTAACTATGGCTACACCTTC. As protein: CASSPDGANYGYTF.

There are a few counts of this clone. The J gene is TRBJ1-2, the V gene TRBV19; D may be TRBD1 (6 bases). The germline V gene has CDR1 LNHDA and CDR2 SQIVND (reference sequence). The CDR3 runs 15 residues. Between the trimmed V and J ends, which lost 4 bases and 4 bases, there was a span of 16 bases. CDR3 DNA: TGTGCCAGTAGTACCGATTCTGGGGGCGTCTATGGCTACACCTTC. Amino acid sequence: CASSTDSGGVYGYTF.

The chain is built from TRBV10-3 and TRBJ2-7; D perhaps matches TRBD1 (6 bases). The CDR3 covers 14 residues. V was pared by 10 bases and J by 0 bases, with 16 bases between. Germline-derived CDR1 and CDR2 are ENHRY and SYGVKD. The CDR3 loop reads CATRQADSSYEQYF. The DNA for the CDR3 is TGTGCCACCAGACAGGCAGACAGCTCCTACGAGCAGTACTTC.

This chain connects TRBV7-9 to TRBJ2-7, with D uncertain. V shed 5 bases and J shed 6 bases, with 14 bases lying between them. This CDR3 contains 13 residues. Germline CDR1 and CDR2: SEHNR and FQNEAQ (reference sequence). The CDR3 DNA is TGTGCCAGCAGCCGTACCGTCGGGTCCGAGCAGTACTTC. It codes for CASSRTVGSEQYF.